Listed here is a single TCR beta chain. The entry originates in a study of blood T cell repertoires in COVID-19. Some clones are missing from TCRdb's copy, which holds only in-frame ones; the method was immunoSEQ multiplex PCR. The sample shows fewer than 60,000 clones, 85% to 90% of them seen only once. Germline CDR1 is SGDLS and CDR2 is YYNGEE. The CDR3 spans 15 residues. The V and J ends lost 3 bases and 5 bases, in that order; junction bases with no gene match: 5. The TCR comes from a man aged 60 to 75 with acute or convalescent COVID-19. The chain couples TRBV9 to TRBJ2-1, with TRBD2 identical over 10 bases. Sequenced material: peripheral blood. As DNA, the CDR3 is TGTGCCAGCAGCGAGGGACTAGCGACCAACAATGAGCAGTTCTTC. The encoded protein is CASSEGLATNNEQFF.